These 27 T cell receptor beta chains were all obtained from the same sample, sequenced in a study of T cell changes during pregnancy in multiple sclerosis. Method: immunoSEQ multiplex PCR; TCRdb's copy keeps in-frame clones and lacks some. Here the sample spans under 120,000 clones, more than 85% being singletons. The sample was peripheral blood, taken after pregnancy. The receptors stem from a female donor with multiple sclerosis, enrolled in a pregnancy study.

DNA of the CDR3: TGTGCCAGCACCCGGAGGGAGGTTAACACCGGGGAGCTGTTTTTT. This encodes CASTRREVNTGELFF. This rearrangement joins TRBV6-6 to TRBJ2-2; a possible D gene is TRBD2 (6 bases). Trimming removed 7 bases at V and 2 bases at J, with 14 bases between. The germline V gene has CDR1 MNHNY and CDR2 SVGAGI (reference sequence). This CDR3 region has 15 residues.

The rearrangement joins TRBV7-8 to TRBJ2-7; D is perhaps TRBD2 (5 bases). Trimming stripped 5 bases from V and 4 bases from J, with 18 bases between. This CDR3 is built from 15 residues. Germline values: CDR1 SGHVS, CDR2 FQNEAQ. The CDR3 DNA reads TGTGCCAGCAGCCAAATAACGTTACCGGGGTACGAGCAGTACTTC. It specifies CASSQITLPGYEQYF.

The rearrangement uses TRBV5-1 and TRBJ1-2; TRBD1 aligns across 10 bases. In germline, CDR1 is SGHRS, CDR2 YFSETQ. The CDR3 has 14 residues. J gave up 6 bases and V 3 bases, and 5 bases lay outside the gene matches. CDR3 bases: TGCGCCAGCAGCTACGACAGGGGGCATAATGGCTACACCTTC. Translation gives CASSYDRGHNGYTF.

CDR3: CASSTTGPQYRNTEAFF. CDR3 DNA sequence: TGCGCCAGCAGCACCACAGGGCCGCAGTACCGGAACACTGAAGCTTTCTTT. This rearrangement joins TRBV5-1 to TRBJ1-1, with a possible D match to TRBD1 (6 bases). V was shortened by 4 bases and J by 1 base, with 20 bases between the two germline ends. Germline V gives CDR1 SGHRS, CDR2 YFSETQ. The CDR3 length is 17 residues.

The CDR3 sequence is CSAKGGTSYEQYF. DNA for the CDR3: TGCAGTGCTAAAGGGGGCACCTCCTACGAGCAGTACTTC. The rearrangement uses TRBV29-1 and TRBJ2-7; TRBD1 matches 7 bases. Germline CDR1 reads SQVTM; CDR2 reads ANQGSEA. This CDR3 region has 13 residues.

The V and J genes are TRBV9 and TRBJ1-3, with 10 nucleotides matching TRBD1. In germline, CDR1 is SGDLS, CDR2 YYNGEE. V shed 5 bases and J 4 bases; nucleotides not matched to a gene: 6. The CDR3 has 15 residues. This chain's CDR3 is CASSLDRGLGNTIYF. CDR3 in DNA: TGTGCCAGCAGTCTGGACAGGGGGTTAGGAAACACCATATATTTT.

DNA for the CDR3: TGTGCCAGCAGCGAGGGGCTAGCGCGAGAGACCCAGTACTTC. It is translated as CASSEGLARETQYF. The gene calls are TRBV13 and TRBJ2-5, with D perhaps TRBD2 (6 bases). Germline CDR1 reads PRHDT; CDR2 reads FYEKMQ (reference sequence). This CDR3 has 14 amino acids. V was pared by 5 bases and J by 4 bases, with 14 bases between.

V gene TRBV9 combines with J gene TRBJ2-1, with 11 bases lining up with TRBD2. The germline V gene encodes CDR1 SGDLS and CDR2 YYNGEE. J gave up 4 bases and V 3 bases, and 3 bases lay outside the gene matches. The length of the CDR3 is 15 residues. CDR3 in DNA: TGTGCCAGCAGCGCTAGCGGGGGGATTTACAATGAGCAGTTCTTC. It encodes CASSASGGIYNEQFF.

This chain joins TRBV29-1 and TRBJ1-6, with D unresolved. CDR1 and CDR2 (germline): SQVTM, ANQGSEA. The V and J ends lost 6 bases and 0 bases respectively, with 12 bases between them. This CDR3 contains 15 residues. The CDR3 protein is CSVREESSYNSPLHF. CDR3 DNA: TGCAGCGTCCGAGAGGAGAGCTCCTATAATTCACCCCTCCACTTT.

The chain links TRBV7-8 to TRBJ2-5, with TRBD2 matching 11 bases. Losses at the gene ends were 1 base for V and 2 bases for J; bases not matched to a gene: 6. CDR1 is SGHVS, CDR2 FQNEAQ, per germline. The CDR3 runs to 17 residues. The chain's CDR3 is CASSLDLAGGPQETQYF. The CDR3 nucleotides are TGTGCCAGCAGCTTAGACCTAGCGGGGGGACCTCAAGAGACCCAGTACTTC.

Only one count was recorded for this clone. The chain has TRBV6-1 and TRBJ1-3, with TRBD1 as a possible D gene (6 bases). Trimming left V 6 bases short and J 1 base short, with 10 bases between. Germline lookup yields CDR1 MNHNS and CDR2 SASEGT. The CDR3 has 14 residues. The CDR3, as DNA: TGTGCCAGCAGCCTCACAGGGTCTGGAAACACCATATATTTT. It translates to CASSLTGSGNTIYF.

This chain uses TRBV15 with TRBJ2-3; D might be TRBD1 (6 bases). Germline V lookup: CDR1 LNHNV, CDR2 YYDKDF (reference sequence). This CDR3 is built from 16 residues. Trimming left V 8 bases short and J 3 bases short, with 21 bases between. CDR3 residues: CATANRALPSTDTQYF. The CDR3 region has the DNA TGTGCCACCGCCAACAGGGCGCTCCCCTCTACAGATACGCAGTATTTT.

This clone was found a few times. The chain employs TRBV19 and TRBJ2-4, with TRBD1 matching 12 bases. V lost 0 bases and J lost 7; bases outside the gene matches: 4. This CDR3 contains 16 residues. The germline gives CDR1 LNHDA, CDR2 SQIVND (reference sequence). The CDR3 region has the DNA TGTGCCAGTAGTATAGATCCGGGACAGGGGGCGAACATTCAGTACTTC. Its protein product is CASSIDPGQGANIQYF.

The chain uses TRBV30 and TRBJ1-2, with D possibly matching TRBD1 (6 bases). Per the germline V gene, CDR1 is GTSNPN and CDR2 is SVGIG (reference sequence). V dropped 0 bases and J dropped 4 bases, with 9 bases sitting between them. The CDR3 covers 13 residues. This CDR3 is CAWSVLGAYGYTF. CDR3 DNA sequence: TGTGCCTGGAGTGTACTGGGGGCCTATGGCTACACCTTC. The variable domain in full, with the rest retrieved from reference TRBV30 and TRBJ1-2, is SQTIHQWPATLVQPVGSPLSLECTVEGTSNPNLYWYRQAAGRGLQLLFYSVGIGQISSEVPQNLSASRPQDRQFILSSKKLLLSDSGFYLCAWSVLGAYGYTFGSGTRLTVV.

V usage is TRBV6-5 and J usage is TRBJ2-3; D unclear. Germline lookup yields CDR1 MNHEY and CDR2 SVGAGI. V was trimmed by 8 bases and J by 6 bases, leaving 9 bases between them. CDR3 size: 11 residues. This chain's CDR3 is CASYHGDTQYF. CDR3 DNA: TGTGCCAGCTACCACGGGGATACGCAGTATTTT.

The chain uses TRBV11-3 and TRBJ2-5; TRBD1 might be the D (5 bases). V was trimmed by 5 bases and J by 10 bases, leaving 17 bases between them. CDR1 is SGHNT, CDR2 YENEEA, per germline. The CDR3 loop spans 13 amino acids. CDR3 in amino acids: CASSTHPGADQYF. The CDR3 DNA sequence: TGTGCCAGCAGCACCCATCCTGGGGCAGACCAGTACTTC.

This rearrangement joins TRBV2 to TRBJ2-7, with TRBD2 matching over 8 bases. CDR1 and CDR2 from the germline V gene are SNHLY and FYNNEI. The CDR3 runs to 12 residues. V shed 10 bases and J 2 bases; nucleotides not matched to a gene: 4. The CDR3 protein is CAIPSGPYEQYF. Here the CDR3 DNA reads TGTGCCATCCCTAGCGGGCCCTACGAGCAGTACTTC. Using reference TRBV2 and TRBJ2-7 for the parts outside the CDR3, the full variable domain is EPEVTQTPSHQVTQMGQEVILRCVPISNHLYFYWYRQILGQKVEFLVSFYNNEISEKSEIFDDQFSVERPDGSNFTLKIRSTKLEDSAMYFCAIPSGPYEQYFGPGTRLTVT.

The rearrangement links TRBV10-3 to TRBJ1-1; TRBD1 aligns across 7 bases. Germline V gene lookup returns CDR1 ENHRY and CDR2 SYGVKD. CDR3 length: 14 residues. V trimming: 8 bases; J trimming: 0 bases; junction bases outside the gene matches: 6. CDR3 in amino acids: CAIRGGQLNTEAFF. Written as DNA, the CDR3 is TGTGCCATCCGGGGGGGACAGTTGAACACTGAAGCTTTCTTT.

The chain has TRBV13 and TRBJ1-2, with D possibly TRBD1 on 5 matching bases. Germline V gene data show CDR1 as PRHDT and CDR2 as FYEKMQ (reference sequence). The CDR3 has 12 amino acids. V was trimmed by 5 bases and J by 8 bases, leaving 12 bases between them. CDR3 amino acids: CASSPTEEGYTF. The DNA for the CDR3 is TGTGCCAGCAGCCCGACAGAGGAGGGCTACACCTTC.

The chain recombines TRBV19 with TRBJ2-3, with 11 bases that match TRBD2. V lost 6 bases to trimming and J lost 8 bases; unmatched junction nucleotides: 13. There are 16 residues in the CDR3. Germline V gene data show CDR1 as LNHDA and CDR2 as SQIVND (reference sequence). As DNA, the CDR3 is TGTGCCAGTAGCCAGTTAGCGGGGGGGCCGACGGGTACGCAGTATTTT. Its translation is CASSQLAGGPTGTQYF.

The genes are TRBV10-2 and TRBJ2-3, with 11 bases matching TRBD2. The germline gives CDR1 WSHSY, CDR2 SAAADI. The CDR3 has 15 amino acids. V dropped 5 bases and J dropped 6; count of bases not matched to a gene: 7. CDR3 protein: CASSLTSGGVDTQYF. CDR3 sequence (DNA): TGCGCCAGCAGTCTTACTAGCGGGGGAGTGGATACGCAGTATTTT.

The chain has TRBV19 and TRBJ1-2, with a tentative D call TRBD1 (5 bases). V lost 6 bases to trimming and J lost 8 bases, with 19 bases between them. Germline CDR1 reads LNHDA; CDR2 reads SQIVND (reference sequence). The CDR3 covers 14 residues. This CDR3 reads CASRDLTGSRGYTF. The DNA for the CDR3 is TGTGCCAGTAGGGACCTTACAGGATCTCGCGGCTACACCTTC.

This clone was seen only a few times. This chain uses TRBV5-1 with TRBJ1-6; weak D call: TRBD1 (6 bases). The CDR3 has 14 residues. Trimming pared 4 bases from V and 7 bases from J, leaving 12 bases between. CDR1 and CDR2 (germline): SGHRS, YFSETQ. The CDR3 sequence: CASSGGRGNSPLHF. The CDR3 DNA reads as TGCGCCAGCAGCGGGGGCCGAGGGAATTCACCCCTCCACTTT. The full variable domain, its missing parts supplied by reference TRBV5-1 and TRBJ1-6, is KAGVTQTPRYLIKTRGQQVTLSCSPISGHRSVSWYQQTPGQGLQFLFEYFSETQRNKGNFPGRFSGRQFSNSRSEMNVSTLELGDSALYLCASSGGRGNSPLHFGNGTRLTVT.

The chain carries TRBV19 and TRBJ1-5; 9 nucleotides line up with TRBD1. Germline CDR1 and CDR2: LNHDA and SQIVND (reference sequence). This CDR3 region has 15 residues. Trimming cost V 7 bases and J 4 bases; bases outside gene matches: 8. The CDR3 spells CASIPPGQGNQPQHF. The CDR3 DNA reads as TGTGCCAGTATCCCTCCGGGACAGGGAAATCAGCCCCAGCATTTT. The complete variable domain, with remaining parts taken from reference TRBV19 and TRBJ1-5, reads DGGITQSPKYLFRKEGQNVTLSCEQNLNHDAMYWYRQDPGQGLRLIYYSQIVNDFQKGDIAEGYSVSREKKESFPLTVTSAQKNPTAFYLCASIPPGQGNQPQHFGDGTRLSIL.

The chain joins TRBV19 to TRBJ2-7, with 9 bases aligning to TRBD2. J lost 4 bases, V lost 5 bases, and 6 bases had no gene match. This CDR3 spans 14 amino acids. CDR1 is LNHDA and CDR2 is SQIVND in the germline V gene (reference sequence). CDR3 region: CASSPASGGYEQYF. CDR3 DNA sequence: TGTGCCAGTAGTCCGGCGAGCGGGGGGTACGAGCAGTACTTC. Combining the CDR3 with reference TRBV19 and TRBJ2-7 gives the whole variable domain DGGITQSPKYLFRKEGQNVTLSCEQNLNHDAMYWYRQDPGQGLRLIYYSQIVNDFQKGDIAEGYSVSREKKESFPLTVTSAQKNPTAFYLCASSPASGGYEQYFGPGTRLTVT.

This chain connects TRBV30 to TRBJ1-1; 10 bases align to TRBD1. The CDR3 has 15 amino acids. The germline V gene has CDR1 GTSNPN and CDR2 SVGIG (reference sequence). V gave up 3 bases and J gave up 7 bases; unmatched junction bases: 11. The CDR3 loop is CAWSPAPTGGGEAFF. Here the CDR3 DNA reads TGTGCCTGGAGCCCGGCCCCGACAGGGGGCGGTGAAGCTTTCTTT.

The chain employs TRBV11-3 and TRBJ2-2, with 9 nucleotides matching TRBD2. The length of the CDR3 is 17 residues. J was trimmed by 3 bases and V by 3 bases; bases with no gene match: 8. Germline loops: CDR1 SGHNT, CDR2 YENEEA. The CDR3 loop reads CASSLALAGADTGELFF. The CDR3 nucleotides read TGTGCCAGCAGCTTGGCCTTAGCGGGGGCCGACACCGGGGAGCTGTTTTTT.